One and the same sample provided the 27 T cell receptor beta chains below, sequenced in a study of beta chain features in type 1 diabetes. The whole isolated RNA underwent reverse transcription, so sequencing captured expressed TCRB transcripts. TCRdb's table, derived via immunoSEQ multiplex PCR, lists solely in-frame clones and lacks some. Of some 360,000 clones listed, less than 20% are singletons. Sequenced input: naive CD4+ T cells from blood. These receptors were taken from a woman younger than 35 in good health.

This clone has a handful of counts. V and J are TRBV14 and TRBJ1-2, with D perhaps TRBD1 (6 bases). V was pared by 5 bases and J by 6 bases, with 13 bases between. The CDR3 length is 13 residues. Germline V gene sequence: CDR1 SGHDN, CDR2 FVKESK. The CDR3 DNA is TGTGCCAGCAGCGTGGAATACAGGGATGGCTACACCTTC. Translating it yields CASSVEYRDGYTF.

The chain recombines TRBV11-2 with TRBJ2-7; 7 nucleotides line up with TRBD1. The CDR3 runs to 14 residues. V was clipped by 3 bases and J by 3 bases; unmatched bases: 5. Germline CDR1 is SGHAT and CDR2 is FQNNGV. In DNA, the CDR3 is TGTGCCAGCAGCTTGGTTAGACAGGGCTACGAGCAGTACTTC. As protein: CASSLVRQGYEQYF. Filled out from reference TRBV11-2 and TRBJ2-7, the complete variable domain reads EAGVAQSPRYKIIEKRQSVAFWCNPISGHATLYWYQQILGQGPKLLIQFQNNGVVDDSQLPKDRFSAERLKGVDSTLKIQPAKLEDSAVYLCASSLVRQGYEQYFGPGTRLTVT.

As for this clone: In the same sample, other DNA sequences code for this CDR3. The rearrangement links TRBV29-1 to TRBJ2-7, with TRBD1 matching over 7 bases. Trimming at V came to 1 base and at J to 2 bases, leaving 2 bases not matched to a gene. The CDR3 has 13 amino acids. Germline V gene sequence: CDR1 SQVTM, CDR2 ANQGSEA. CDR3 loop: CSVEGQGPYEQYF. The CDR3 nucleotides read TGCAGCGTTGAAGGACAGGGCCCCTACGAGCAGTACTTC.

This chain links TRBV4-2 with TRBJ2-7; D gene unclear. V shed 0 bases and J shed 6 bases, with 9 bases lying between them. Germline V gene lookup returns CDR1 LGHNA and CDR2 YNFKEQ. The CDR3 is 13 amino acids. The CDR3 loop is CASSQERSGEQYF. The CDR3 region has the DNA TGTGCCAGCAGCCAAGAGCGATCGGGCGAGCAGTACTTC.

A word on this clone: The junction departs from germline at one end; a sequencing error may be responsible. The chain uses TRBV30 and TRBJ2-2; 9 positions match TRBD1. Germline CDR1 reads GTSNPN; CDR2 reads SVGIG (reference sequence). The CDR3 has 14 amino acids. The CDR3 DNA is TGTGCATGGAGACAGGGGGCGAACACCGGGGAGCTGTTTTTT. Protein product: CAWRQGANTGELFF.

This clone was recorded a few times. The V gene is TRBV9, the J gene TRBJ2-3; 7 bases map to TRBD1. The CDR3 contains 16 residues. Germline trimming cut 4 bases from V and 4 bases from J; bases unmatched to any gene: 12. Germline CDR1 and CDR2: SGDLS and YYNGEE. In DNA, the CDR3 is TGTGCCAGCAGCTTTCGTGGGGGACAGACCCCAGATACGCAGTATTTT. As protein: CASSFRGGQTPDTQYF.

This clone was seen a few times. This chain links TRBV5-1 with TRBJ2-2; 7 bases are a match to TRBD1. Germline V gene sequence: CDR1 SGHRS, CDR2 YFSETQ. The CDR3 loop spans 13 amino acids. The V segment lost 2 bases and the J segment 8 bases; nucleotides outside the gene matches: 3. This CDR3 reads CASSLGTEGELFF. As DNA, the CDR3 is TGCGCCAGCAGCTTAGGGACAGAAGGGGAGCTGTTTTTT.

The chain carries TRBV5-4 and TRBJ1-1; D perhaps matches TRBD1 (6 bases). Trimming removed 4 bases from V and 1 base from J, with 14 bases in between. CDR3 length: 15 residues. The germline V gene has CDR1 SGHNT and CDR2 YYREEE (reference sequence). CDR3 nucleotides: TGTGCCAGCAGCCCGCGGGGAGGGGGGAACACTGAAGCTTTCTTT. Amino acids: CASSPRGGGNTEAFF.

This chain connects TRBV11-2 to TRBJ2-1; D possibly corresponds to TRBD2 (5 bases). Trimming pared 5 bases from V and 4 bases from J, leaving 12 bases between. Per germline, CDR1 SGHAT and CDR2 FQNNGV. CDR3 length equals 14 residues. The CDR3 bases are TGTGCCAGCAGCCCCAACGGGGAATACAATGAGCAGTTCTTC. Translation: CASSPNGEYNEQFF.

The V call is TRBV18, the J call TRBJ1-1, with 8 bases matching TRBD1. The germline gives CDR1 KGHSH, CDR2 LQKENI. Trimming at V came to 4 bases and at J to 3 bases, leaving 7 bases not matched to a gene. This CDR3 contains 15 residues. The CDR3 loop reads CASSLTDRDHTEAFF. Here the CDR3 DNA reads TGTGCCAGCTCACTAACGGACAGGGATCACACTGAAGCTTTCTTT.

This sequence joins TRBV5-1 and TRBJ2-3; TRBD2 aligns across 9 bases. Germline loops: CDR1 SGHRS, CDR2 YFSETQ. The CDR3 is 14 residues long. The ends lost 6 bases at V and 0 bases at J; junction bases unmatched: 2. As DNA, the CDR3 is TGCGCCAGCACCCTAGCGGGGAGCACAGATACGCAGTATTTT. Amino acids: CASTLAGSTDTQYF.

This clone was seen more than once but under ten times. The CDR3 coding sequence is TGCAGTGTCGAGGCTGCCGGGCAGTTCTTC. It specifies CSVEAAGQFF. The chain uses TRBV20-1 and TRBJ2-1; no definite D call. The CDR3 runs to 10 residues. Trimming removed 7 bases from V and 12 bases from J, with 13 bases in between. Per germline, CDR1 DFQATT and CDR2 SNEGSKA (reference sequence).

The chain carries TRBV4-3 and TRBJ2-1, with D possibly being TRBD1 (6 bases). CDR3 size: 15 residues. The germline gives CDR1 LGHNA, CDR2 YSLEER. Trimming shortened V by 0 bases and J by 7 bases, and 13 bases separated the two germline ends. The CDR3 loop is CASSQDKDRSNEQFF. DNA for the CDR3: TGCGCCAGCAGCCAAGACAAGGACAGAAGTAATGAGCAGTTCTTC.

The chain recombines TRBV5-4 with TRBJ2-6, with no clear D. This CDR3 has 13 amino acids. Germline V CDR1 and CDR2: SGHNT, YYREEE (reference sequence). With 4 bases removed from V and 6 bases from J, the gap between germline ends came to 8 bases. The CDR3 reads CASSPGAANVLTF. The CDR3 DNA sequence: TGTGCCAGCAGCCCCGGTGCGGCCAACGTCCTGACTTTC.

This clone appeared a few times. CDR3 amino acids: CASSFQGIDTIYF. DNA for the CDR3: TGTGCCAGCAGCTTCCAGGGTATAGACACCATATATTTT. This sequence joins TRBV7-2 and TRBJ1-3, with D maybe TRBD1 (5 bases). V shed 3 bases and J shed 8 bases, with 11 bases lying between them. The CDR3 has 13 amino acids. The V gene's germline CDR1 is SGHTA and CDR2 FQGNSA.

The CDR3 region has the DNA TGCGCCAGCAGCTTCTCCGGGACAGCTTCCTACGAGCAGTACTTC. Its protein product is CASSFSGTASYEQYF. V usage is TRBV5-1 and J usage is TRBJ2-7; 7 nucleotides line up with TRBD1. CDR1 and CDR2 (germline): SGHRS, YFSETQ. The CDR3 totals 15 residues. Trimming cost V 2 bases and J 1 base; bases outside gene matches: 6. The variable domain in full, with the rest retrieved from reference TRBV5-1 and TRBJ2-7, is KAGVTQTPRYLIKTRGQQVTLSCSPISGHRSVSWYQQTPGQGLQFLFEYFSETQRNKGNFPGRFSGRQFSNSRSEMNVSTLELGDSALYLCASSFSGTASYEQYFGPGTRLTVT.

The gene calls are TRBV2 and TRBJ1-5; D is possibly TRBD1 (5 bases). Trimming cost V 10 bases and J 0 bases, with 10 bases left between them. CDR1 and CDR2 from the germline V gene are SNHLY and FYNNEI. The CDR3 is made up of 13 amino acids. The CDR3 loop is CAMGLDSNQPQHF. In DNA, the CDR3 is TGTGCCATGGGACTGGATAGCAATCAGCCCCAGCATTTT.

The chain recombines TRBV5-1 with TRBJ1-1, with TRBD1 identical over 10 bases. CDR1 SGHRS and CDR2 YFSETQ come from the germline V gene. Unmatched junction bases numbered 4, after V lost 0 bases and J lost 5 bases. The CDR3 has 15 residues. The CDR3 DNA reads TGCGCCAGCAGCTTGGGACAGGGGGCGGGAACTGAAGCTTTCTTT. Its protein product is CASSLGQGAGTEAFF.

This clone was recorded a few times. V gene TRBV27 combines with J gene TRBJ1-5; D remains unclear. V was pared by 3 bases and J by 4 bases, with 7 bases between. This CDR3 is built from 13 residues. CDR1 MNHEY and CDR2 SMNVEV come from the germline V gene (reference sequence). CDR3 bases: TGTGCCAGCAGTTTGGGCTTGAATCAGCCCCAGCATTTT. Translation gives CASSLGLNQPQHF.

V is TRBV29-1 and J is TRBJ1-1; 7 bases fit TRBD1. Germline V gene data show CDR1 as SQVTM and CDR2 as ANQGSEA. The CDR3 is 15 amino acids. The junction had 10 bases not matched to a gene; V was cut back by 6 bases and J by 0 bases. The CDR3 region has the DNA TGCAGCGTCCCCGGGACAGCCACCATGAACACTGAAGCTTTCTTT. Translating it yields CSVPGTATMNTEAFF. Full variable domain (rest looked up from reference TRBV29-1 and TRBJ1-1): SAVISQKPSRDICQRGTSLTIQCQVDSQVTMMFWYRQQPGQSLTLIATANQGSEATYESGFVIDKFPISRPNLTFSTLTVSNMSPEDSSIYLCSVPGTATMNTEAFFGQGTRLTVV.

This clone was seen a few times. The chain joins TRBV5-6 to TRBJ2-1; TRBD2 matches at 8 bases. The length of the CDR3 is 16 residues. In germline, CDR1 is SGHDT, CDR2 YYEEEE. V lost 0 bases and J lost 7; bases outside the gene matches: 9. The CDR3 nucleotides are TGTGCCAGCAGCTTGGTTCCCCGGGAGGGCCGGAATGAGCAGTTCTTC. Protein sequence: CASSLVPREGRNEQFF.

This clone turned up a few times. V usage is TRBV9 and J usage is TRBJ2-3; 8 bases agree with TRBD1. Germline loops: CDR1 SGDLS, CDR2 YYNGEE. With 3 bases clipped from V and 6 bases from J, the junction kept 6 bases outside the gene matches. CDR3 length equals 14 residues. The CDR3 reads CASSEGTGTDTQYF. Here the CDR3 DNA reads TGTGCCAGCAGCGAAGGGACAGGTACGGATACGCAGTATTTT.

The J gene is TRBJ2-4, the V gene TRBV29-1; 7 nucleotides line up with TRBD2. J gave up 3 bases and V 4 bases, and 3 bases lay outside the gene matches. CDR1 and CDR2 (germline): SQVTM, ANQGSEA. The CDR3 is 13 residues long. The CDR3 reads CSVGWGGKNIQYF. The CDR3 nucleotides read TGCAGCGTTGGTTGGGGGGGCAAAAACATTCAGTACTTC.

This clone has only a few counts. V is TRBV18 and J is TRBJ2-5; no reliable D call. Germline V CDR1 and CDR2: KGHSH, LQKENI. V gave up 6 bases and J gave up 5 bases, with 7 bases separating them. The CDR3 spans 11 residues. The CDR3 is CASSQAETQYF. DNA for the CDR3: TGTGCCAGCTCGCAAGCCGAGACCCAGTACTTC.

The chain is built from TRBV5-1 and TRBJ2-2; the match to TRBD2 covers 11 bases. This CDR3 has 15 amino acids. The V gene end was trimmed by 4 bases and the J gene end by 2 bases; junction bases not matched to a gene: 1. Germline loops: CDR1 SGHRS, CDR2 YFSETQ. The CDR3 nucleotides are TGCGCCAGCAGCACTAGCGGGAGTAACACCGGGGAGCTGTTTTTT. Residues: CASSTSGSNTGELFF.

At least ten counts were recorded for this clone. This rearrangement joins TRBV7-9 to TRBJ2-1; unclear D gene. CDR3 length: 12 residues. The V and J ends lost 1 base and 6 bases respectively, with 4 bases between them. Germline-derived CDR1 and CDR2 are SEHNR and FQNEAQ (reference sequence). CDR3 sequence: CASSLVVNEQFF. The CDR3, as DNA: TGTGCCAGCAGCTTAGTAGTCAATGAGCAGTTCTTC. Full variable domain (rest looked up from reference TRBV7-9 and TRBJ2-1): DTGVSQNPRHKITKRGQNVTFRCDPISEHNRLYWYRQTLGQGPEFLTYFQNEAQLEKSRLLSDRFSAERPKGSFSTLEIQRTEQGDSAMYLCASSLVVNEQFFGPGTRLTVL.

There are a few counts of this clone. The chain combines TRBV5-1 with TRBJ2-7, with 13 bases fitting TRBD2. Germline V gene lookup returns CDR1 SGHRS and CDR2 YFSETQ. The CDR3 covers 16 residues. The V gene end was trimmed by 0 bases and the J gene end by 6 bases; junction bases not matched to a gene: 6. DNA for the CDR3: TGCGCCAGCAGCTTGGCCGTGGGACTAGCGGGAAGCGAGCAGTACTTC. The encoded protein is CASSLAVGLAGSEQYF.